This entry lists 24 T cell receptor beta chains sequenced from one sample in a study of T cell responses to AZD1222 COVID-19 vaccine. Profiled with immunoSEQ multiplex PCR; TCRdb holds only in-frame clones, not every one. This sample has around 95,000 clones; around 89% occur once, and the top ten carry 1.8%. This sample comprised peripheral blood, obtained on day 0 of AZD1222 vaccination. The receptors stem from an adult in good health.

This rearrangement joins TRBV7-6 to TRBJ2-7; D is perhaps TRBD2 (7 bases). CDR1 is SGHVS and CDR2 is FNYEAQ in the germline V gene. CDR3 length: 16 amino acids. V lost 2 bases, J lost 3 bases, and 17 bases lay in between. CDR3 nucleotides: TGTGCCAGCAGCTTAAGTTTAGGGGGGGAGGGCTACGAGCAGTACTTC. Protein sequence: CASSLSLGGEGYEQYF.

CDR3 coding DNA: TGCGCCAGCAGCTGGGCGGGATTAACACAAGAGACCCAGTACTTC. Translating gives CASSWAGLTQETQYF. The chain joins TRBV5-1 to TRBJ2-5; D is perhaps TRBD2 (6 bases). CDR1 and CDR2 from the germline V gene are SGHRS and YFSETQ. V gave up 3 bases and J gave up 2 bases, with 14 bases separating them. The CDR3 runs to 15 residues. Using reference TRBV5-1 and TRBJ2-5 for the parts outside the CDR3, the full variable domain is KAGVTQTPRYLIKTRGQQVTLSCSPISGHRSVSWYQQTPGQGLQFLFEYFSETQRNKGNFPGRFSGRQFSNSRSEMNVSTLELGDSALYLCASSWAGLTQETQYFGPGTRLLVL.

This clone appeared once. Other DNA sequences in the same sample also yield this CDR3. The rearrangement uses TRBV19 and TRBJ2-3; no firm D call. The CDR3 has 13 amino acids. V was shortened by 1 base and J by 4 bases, with 6 bases between the two germline ends. The germline V gene has CDR1 LNHDA and CDR2 SQIVND (reference sequence). CDR3 loop: CASSIGLADTQYF. CDR3 DNA sequence: TGTGCCAGTAGTATAGGTTTGGCAGATACGCAGTATTTT.

This clone was seen just once. The rearrangement links TRBV7-9 to TRBJ1-1, with a possible D match to TRBD1 (5 bases). CDR3 length: 13 residues. Per germline, CDR1 SEHNR and CDR2 FQNEAQ (reference sequence). V gave up 8 bases and J gave up 4 bases, with 14 bases separating them. The CDR3: CASSSGGRTEAFF. CDR3 DNA sequence: TGTGCCAGCTCGAGCGGGGGACGCACTGAAGCTTTCTTT. The full variable domain, with the rest looked up from reference TRBV7-9 and TRBJ1-1, is DTGVSQNPRHKITKRGQNVTFRCDPISEHNRLYWYRQTLGQGPEFLTYFQNEAQLEKSRLLSDRFSAERPKGSFSTLEIQRTEQGDSAMYLCASSSGGRTEAFFGQGTRLTVV.

The V call is TRBV12-3 or TRBV12-4, the J call TRBJ1-1; D unresolved. Trimming took 6 bases from V and 0 from J, leaving 8 bases between them. There are 13 residues in the CDR3. CDR3 amino acids: CASSFALNTEAFF. The CDR3 DNA sequence: TGTGCCAGCAGCTTCGCTTTGAACACTGAAGCTTTCTTT.

The rearrangement joins TRBV15 to TRBJ1-5; D possibly corresponds to TRBD1 (5 bases). CDR3 length: 14 amino acids. Between the trimmed V and J ends, which lost 4 bases and 6 bases, there was a span of 13 bases. In germline, CDR1 is LNHNV, CDR2 YYDKDF (reference sequence). The CDR3 loop is CATSKGPNGQPQHF. The DNA of the CDR3 is TGTGCCACCAGCAAGGGGCCCAATGGTCAGCCCCAGCATTTT.

The genes are TRBV29-1 and TRBJ1-5; D not resolved. There are 17 residues in the CDR3. Germline CDR1 and CDR2: SQVTM and ANQGSEA. Trimming left V 6 bases short and J 0 bases short, with 21 bases between. CDR3 in amino acids: CSVHKKHGRYSNQPQHF. The CDR3 DNA follows: TGCAGCGTCCACAAAAAACACGGGAGGTATAGCAATCAGCCCCAGCATTTT.

This clone was detected only once. V usage is TRBV9 and J usage is TRBJ2-7; 7 bases match TRBD2. Germline trimming cut 3 bases from V and 0 bases from J; bases unmatched to any gene: 6. The CDR3 runs to 15 residues. Germline V gene data show CDR1 as SGDLS and CDR2 as YYNGEE. The CDR3 region is CASSDPSGPSYEQYF. The CDR3 nucleotides read TGTGCCAGCAGCGACCCTAGCGGTCCCTCCTACGAGCAGTACTTC.

This clone was picked up one time. The V and J genes are TRBV5-1 and TRBJ2-7; 7 bases align to TRBD2. The V and J ends lost 1 base and 5 bases, in that order; junction bases with no gene match: 15. CDR3 size: 17 residues. Germline CDR1 reads SGHRS; CDR2 reads YFSETQ. This CDR3 is CASSLSSGNTGRDEQYF. CDR3 DNA sequence: TGCGCCAGCAGCTTGAGCTCAGGGAATACTGGGAGGGACGAGCAGTACTTC.

The chain uses TRBV7-3 and TRBJ1-2, with 7 positions matching TRBD1. The ends lost 3 bases at V and 2 bases at J; junction bases unmatched: 9. In germline, CDR1 is SGHTA, CDR2 FQGTGA. The CDR3 is 16 residues long. CDR3 DNA: TGTGCCAGCAGCTTGGGGCTAGGGGGCCTCAACTATGGCTACACCTTC. It yields the protein CASSLGLGGLNYGYTF.

The CDR3 here is CSVEREDGSSYEQYF. Here the CDR3 DNA reads TGCAGCGTTGAGAGAGAAGACGGGAGCTCCTACGAGCAGTACTTC. The rearrangement links TRBV29-1 to TRBJ2-7, with a tentative D call TRBD2 (6 bases). This CDR3 is 15 amino acids long. Germline CDR1 reads SQVTM; CDR2 reads ANQGSEA. The V end lost 3 bases, the J end lost 0 bases, and 15 bases lay between the germline ends.

The J gene is TRBJ1-1, the V gene TRBV7-2, with 8 bases identical to TRBD1. The CDR3 length is 16 residues. The junction had 8 bases not matched to a gene; V was cut back by 5 bases and J by 0 bases. Looked up from germline, CDR1 is SGHTA and CDR2 is FQGNSA. CDR3 in DNA: TGTGCCAGCAGCCCCGACAGGGGAAGAATGAACACTGAAGCTTTCTTT. Amino acid sequence: CASSPDRGRMNTEAFF.

The chain uses TRBV11-3 and TRBJ1-4; no firm D call. The V gene lost 5 bases and the J gene lost 7 bases, with 20 bases spanning the gap. Germline V gene sequence: CDR1 SGHNT, CDR2 YENEEA. The CDR3 spans 16 residues. The CDR3 DNA reads as TGTGCCAGCAGCCGCAGTGGTCCGGGGAAGATTGAAAAACTGTTTTTT. Residues: CASSRSGPGKIEKLFF.

The CDR3 spells CASSPPGATTEAFF. The CDR3 nucleotides read TGTGCCAGCAGCCCGCCCGGAGCTACCACTGAAGCTTTCTTT. The rearrangement joins TRBV4-2 to TRBJ1-1; the D is unclear. Per germline, CDR1 LGHNA and CDR2 YNFKEQ. Trimming removed 4 bases from V and 4 bases from J, with 13 bases in between. The length of the CDR3 is 14 residues.

This chain uses TRBV25-1 with TRBJ2-7, with TRBD1 matching over 7 bases. The CDR3 is 15 residues long. From germline, CDR1 is MGHDK and CDR2 SYGVNS. The V gene end was trimmed by 2 bases and the J gene end by 0 bases; junction bases not matched to a gene: 4. CDR3 nucleotides: TGTGCCAGCAGTGAAGGACAGGCATACTCCTACGAGCAGTACTTC. Amino acids: CASSEGQAYSYEQYF.

This clone was counted a few times. The chain carries TRBV4-3 and TRBJ2-7; D gene ambiguous. This CDR3 is built from 16 residues. V was shortened by 0 bases and J by 2 bases, with 14 bases between the two germline ends. Germline V gives CDR1 LGHNA, CDR2 YSLEER. The CDR3 protein is CASSQDSRGETYEQYF. The CDR3 DNA is TGCGCCAGCAGCCAAGATTCCCGAGGCGAGACCTACGAGCAGTACTTC.

The chain has TRBV3-1 (or the pseudogene TRBV3-2) and TRBJ2-2; D not resolved. Germline CDR1 LGHDT, CDR2 YNNKEL (reference sequence). V was pared by 2 bases and J by 6 bases, with 4 bases between. This CDR3 spans 12 amino acids. This CDR3 is CASSQFSGELFF. In DNA, the CDR3 is TGTGCCAGCAGCCAATTCTCCGGGGAGCTGTTTTTT.

This clone was seen once. The genes are TRBV5-1 and TRBJ1-2, with a weak D call TRBD1 (6 bases). The CDR3 totals 18 residues. Germline V gives CDR1 SGHRS, CDR2 YFSETQ. V gave up 4 bases and J gave up 0 bases, with 22 bases separating them. The CDR3 sequence is CASSPHSGGQIANYGYTF. The CDR3 DNA reads TGCGCCAGCAGCCCTCACTCGGGGGGACAAATAGCTAACTATGGCTACACCTTC.

There are a few counts of this clone. This rearrangement joins TRBV7-9 to TRBJ2-3; 11 bases fit TRBD2. Unmatched junction bases numbered 6, after V lost 8 bases and J lost 5 bases. The germline CDR1 and CDR2 sequences are SEHNR and FQNEAQ (reference sequence). This CDR3 spans 14 amino acids. The CDR3 DNA reads TGTGCCAGCTGGGCTAGCGGGAGGAAAGATACGCAGTATTTT. Encoded protein: CASWASGRKDTQYF.

The rearrangement uses TRBV27 and TRBJ2-7; 10 bases align to TRBD2. CDR1 is MNHEY and CDR2 is SMNVEV in the germline V gene (reference sequence). The CDR3 runs 14 residues. V lost 6 bases and J lost 5; bases outside the gene matches: 7. CDR3 nucleotides: TGTGCCAGCAGCCCAGCGGGAGGGATACACGAGCAGTACTTC. Protein: CASSPAGGIHEQYF.

The V and J genes are TRBV7-8 and TRBJ2-1; 11 nucleotides agree with TRBD1. Germline V lookup: CDR1 SGHVS, CDR2 FQNEAQ. This CDR3 is 16 amino acids long. With V trimmed by 3 bases and J by 4 bases, 5 bases remained unmatched. CDR3 loop: CASSFFGTGGYNEQFF. The CDR3 DNA sequence: TGTGCCAGCAGCTTTTTCGGGACAGGGGGTTACAATGAGCAGTTCTTC.

The V call is TRBV7-2, the J call TRBJ1-1, with 10 bases that match TRBD1. The CDR3 has 17 residues. The ends lost 5 bases at V and 3 bases at J; junction bases unmatched: 12. CDR1 is SGHTA, CDR2 FQGNSA, per germline. The CDR3 loop is CASSPAGTGEGDTEAFF. Here the CDR3 DNA reads TGTGCCAGCAGCCCCGCCGGGACAGGGGAAGGCGACACTGAAGCTTTCTTT.

The chain combines TRBV19 with TRBJ1-5; D perhaps matches TRBD1 (5 bases). Between the trimmed V and J ends, which lost 5 bases and 5 bases, there was a span of 10 bases. CDR3 length: 13 residues. CDR1 is LNHDA and CDR2 is SQIVND in the germline V gene (reference sequence). CDR3 nucleotide sequence: TGTGCCAGTAGTCCTGGAGGGGATCAGCCCCAGCATTTT. This translates into CASSPGGDQPQHF. The full variable domain, completed using reference TRBV19 and TRBJ1-5, is DGGITQSPKYLFRKEGQNVTLSCEQNLNHDAMYWYRQDPGQGLRLIYYSQIVNDFQKGDIAEGYSVSREKKESFPLTVTSAQKNPTAFYLCASSPGGDQPQHFGDGTRLSIL.

This chain connects TRBV3-1 (or the pseudogene TRBV3-2) to TRBJ2-1; D perhaps matches TRBD1 (6 bases). Trimming shortened V by 1 base and J by 15 bases, and 10 bases separated the two germline ends. The CDR3 totals 11 residues. Germline V gene sequence: CDR1 LGHDT, CDR2 YNNKEL (reference sequence). The DNA for the CDR3 is TGTGCCAGCAGCCAAGGACAGGTTCTGTTCTTC. Its protein product is CASSQGQVLFF.